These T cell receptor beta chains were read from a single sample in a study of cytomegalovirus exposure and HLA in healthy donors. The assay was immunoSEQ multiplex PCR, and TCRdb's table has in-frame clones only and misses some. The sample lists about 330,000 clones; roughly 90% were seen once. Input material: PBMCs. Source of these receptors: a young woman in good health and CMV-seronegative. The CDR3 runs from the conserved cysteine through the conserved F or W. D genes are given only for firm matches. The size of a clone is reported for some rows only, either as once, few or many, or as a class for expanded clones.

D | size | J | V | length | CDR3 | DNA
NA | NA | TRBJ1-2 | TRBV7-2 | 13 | CASSRGGENGYTF | TGTGCCAGCAGTCGCGGGGGGGAAAATGGCTACACCTTC
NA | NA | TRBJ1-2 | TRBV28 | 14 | CASSLGQGNYGYTF | TGTGCCAGCAGTTTGGGGCAGGGAAACTATGGCTACACCTTC
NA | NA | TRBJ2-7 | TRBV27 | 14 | CASSLQGFAYEQYF | TGTGCCAGCAGTTTACAGGGTTTTGCCTACGAGCAGTACTTC
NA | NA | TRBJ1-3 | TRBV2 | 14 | CAQGADPSGNTIYF | TGTGCCCAAGGGGCGGACCCCTCTGGAAACACCATATATTTT
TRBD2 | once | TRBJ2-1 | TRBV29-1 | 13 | CSVGGLAGNEQFF | TGCAGCGTGGGGGGACTAGCGGGGAATGAGCAGTTCTTC
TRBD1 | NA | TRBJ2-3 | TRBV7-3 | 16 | CASSSAGQGASDTQYF | TGTGCCAGCAGCTCCGCGGGACAGGGGGCTTCAGATACGCAGTATTTT
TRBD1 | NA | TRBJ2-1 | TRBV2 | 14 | CASSGQGRYNEQFF | TGTGCCAGCAGTGGACAGGGTAGATACAATGAGCAGTTCTTC
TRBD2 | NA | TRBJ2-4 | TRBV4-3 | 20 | CASSQASSRTSGGAKNIQYF | TGCGCCAGCAGCCAAGCATCGTCCCGGACTAGCGGGGGAGCCAAAAACATTCAGTACTTC
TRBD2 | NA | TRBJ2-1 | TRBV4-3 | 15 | CASSQDDASGGLQFF | TGCGCCAGCAGCCAAGACGATGCTAGCGGGGGGCTGCAGTTCTTC
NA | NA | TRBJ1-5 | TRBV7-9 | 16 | CASSLSGLMGNQPQHF | TGTGCCAGCAGCTTATCGGGATTAATGGGCAATCAGCCCCAGCATTTT
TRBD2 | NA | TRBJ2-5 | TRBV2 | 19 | CASSAEDPRLLAAQETQYF | TGTGCCAGCAGTGCGGAGGACCCTAGGTTACTAGCGGCCCAAGAGACCCAGTACTTC
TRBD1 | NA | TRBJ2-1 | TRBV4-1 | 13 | CASSPLPGGAAFF | TGCGCCAGCAGCCCACTCCCAGGGGGAGCGGCGTTCTTC
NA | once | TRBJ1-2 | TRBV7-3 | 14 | CASSPQDINYGYTF | TGTGCCAGCAGCCCACAGGATATTAACTATGGCTACACCTTC
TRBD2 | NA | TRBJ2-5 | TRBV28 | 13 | CASTRGGVETQYF | TGTGCCAGCACCCGGGGGGGGGTAGAGACCCAGTACTTC
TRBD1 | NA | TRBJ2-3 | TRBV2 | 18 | CASSQTGTGVTSTDTQYF | TGTGCCAGCAGTCAAACCGGGACAGGGGTAACTAGCACAGATACGCAGTATTTT
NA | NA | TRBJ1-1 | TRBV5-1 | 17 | CASSPVFGGTSDTEAFF | TGCGCCAGCAGCCCGGTGTTCGGGGGAACTTCCGACACTGAAGCTTTCTTT
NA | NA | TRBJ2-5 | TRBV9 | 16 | CASSVAGESVGETQYF | TGTGCCAGCAGCGTAGCAGGGGAGAGTGTTGGGGAGACCCAGTACTTC
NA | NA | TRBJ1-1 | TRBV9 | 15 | CASSVLSGGGTEAFF | TGTGCCAGCAGCGTACTGAGTGGCGGGGGGACTGAAGCTTTCTTT
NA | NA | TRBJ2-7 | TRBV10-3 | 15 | CAATATGSNSYEQYF | TGTGCCGCGACGGCGACGGGGTCAAATTCCTACGAGCAGTACTTC
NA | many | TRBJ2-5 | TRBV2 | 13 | CASGRDSQETQYF | TGTGCCAGCGGGCGGGACAGCCAAGAGACCCAGTACTTC
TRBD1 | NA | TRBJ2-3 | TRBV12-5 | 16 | CASGLGGQGLSDTQYF | TGTGCTAGTGGTTTGGGGGGACAGGGGTTGTCAGATACGCAGTATTTT
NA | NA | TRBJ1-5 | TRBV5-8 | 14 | CASSLAGYNQPQHF | TGTGCCAGCAGCTTGGCGGGGTACAATCAGCCCCAGCATTTT
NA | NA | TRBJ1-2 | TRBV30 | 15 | CAWSSDSQATTGYTF | TGTGCCTGGAGCTCCGATTCACAGGCAACTACCGGCTACACCTTC
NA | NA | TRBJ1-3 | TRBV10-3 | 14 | CAISEWVGGNTIYF | TGTGCCATCAGTGAGTGGGTGGGCGGAAACACCATATATTTT
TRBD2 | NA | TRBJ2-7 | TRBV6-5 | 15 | CASSPGTSGIDEQYF | TGTGCCAGCAGTCCGGGGACTAGCGGGATCGACGAGCAGTACTTC
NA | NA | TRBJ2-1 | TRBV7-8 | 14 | CASSYLVAYNEQFF | TGTGCCAGCAGCTACTTAGTCGCCTACAATGAGCAGTTCTTC
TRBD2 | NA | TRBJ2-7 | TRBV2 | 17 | CASRYGLAGCPPCEQYF | TGTGCCAGCAGATATGGACTAGCGGGGTGCCCTCCCTGCGAGCAGTACTTC